This TCR beta chain is from a study of molecular identifiers for immune sequencing clone quantification. For the study at large: Replicate experiments divided RNA from roughly 20,000 or 100,000 naive CD8 cells into five parts and sequenced four. General study results and limits: Clones of above 20 RNA copies carried over 99% of effector molecules; in naive cells they carried under 1%.

The CDR3 length is 15 residues. The germline CDR1 and CDR2 sequences are KGHSH and LQKENI. V gave up 4 bases and J gave up 10 bases; unmatched junction bases: 15. Bulk TCR library preparation followed previously described methods with listed TCR primers. TCRdb re-called the PCR reads with MiXCR, one entry per CDR3 protein. The sample has hundreds of thousands of distinct CDR3 sequences, just under 20% seen once. This clonotype was detected many times. The antigen remains undetermined. Input for naive CD8 libraries was about 19,000 to 1,100,000 sorted cells; the RNA fraction used was 10%, 30% or 50%. V usage is TRBV18 and J usage is TRBJ1-1; TRBD1 aligns across 7 bases. The receptor was isolated from a human donor in good health. Some libraries in this study had Jurkat cell RNA spiked in. Sequenced material: naive CD8+ T cells from blood, with Jurkat cell RNA spiked in. The subset here: FACS-sorted CD8+CD4-CCR7+CD45RA+ naive T cells. CDR3 in DNA: TGTGCCAGCTCACGTGCACCGGGGACAGCCCGGGGAGCTTTCTTT. Translating gives CASSRAPGTARGAFF.